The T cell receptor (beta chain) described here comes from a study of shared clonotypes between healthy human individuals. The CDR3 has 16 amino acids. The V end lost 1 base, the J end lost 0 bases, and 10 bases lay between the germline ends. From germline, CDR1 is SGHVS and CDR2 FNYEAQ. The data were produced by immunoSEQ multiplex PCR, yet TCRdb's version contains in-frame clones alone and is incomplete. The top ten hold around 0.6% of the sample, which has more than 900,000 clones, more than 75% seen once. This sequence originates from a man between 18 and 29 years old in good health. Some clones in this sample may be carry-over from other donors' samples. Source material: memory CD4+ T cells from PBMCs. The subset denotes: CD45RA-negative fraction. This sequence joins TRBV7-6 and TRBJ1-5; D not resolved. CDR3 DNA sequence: TGTGCCAGCAGCTTAGTGCGGTCCCATAGCAATCAGCCCCAGCATTTT. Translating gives CASSLVRSHSNQPQHF.